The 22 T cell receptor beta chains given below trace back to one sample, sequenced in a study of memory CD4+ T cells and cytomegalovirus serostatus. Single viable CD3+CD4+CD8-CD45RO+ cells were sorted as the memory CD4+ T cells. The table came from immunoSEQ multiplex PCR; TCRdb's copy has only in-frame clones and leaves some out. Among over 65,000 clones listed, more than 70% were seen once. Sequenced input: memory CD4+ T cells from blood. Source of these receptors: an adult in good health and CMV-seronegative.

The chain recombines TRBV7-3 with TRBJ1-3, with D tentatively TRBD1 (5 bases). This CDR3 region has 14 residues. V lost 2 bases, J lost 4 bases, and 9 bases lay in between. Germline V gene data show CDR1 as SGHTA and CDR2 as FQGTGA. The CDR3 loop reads CASSLAGPGNTIYF. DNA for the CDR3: TGTGCCAGCAGCTTAGCGGGGCCCGGAAACACCATATATTTT.

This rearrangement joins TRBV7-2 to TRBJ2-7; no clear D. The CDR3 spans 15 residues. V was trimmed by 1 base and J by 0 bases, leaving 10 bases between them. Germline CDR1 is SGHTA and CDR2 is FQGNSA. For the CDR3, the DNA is TGTGCCAGCAGCTTAGTCCGCGTAAGCTCCTACGAGCAGTACTTC. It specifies CASSLVRVSSYEQYF.

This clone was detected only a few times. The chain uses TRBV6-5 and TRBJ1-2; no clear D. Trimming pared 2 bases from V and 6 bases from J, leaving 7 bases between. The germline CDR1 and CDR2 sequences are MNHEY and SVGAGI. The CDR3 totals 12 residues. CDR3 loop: CASSYEGDGYTF. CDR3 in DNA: TGTGCCAGCAGTTACGAGGGAGATGGCTACACCTTC.

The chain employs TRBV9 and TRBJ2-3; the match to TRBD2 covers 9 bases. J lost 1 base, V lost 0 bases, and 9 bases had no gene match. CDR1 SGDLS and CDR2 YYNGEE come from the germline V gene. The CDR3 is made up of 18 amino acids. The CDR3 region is CASSVGAGGPIGTDTQYF. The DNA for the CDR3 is TGTGCCAGCAGCGTAGGTGCGGGGGGGCCCATTGGCACAGATACGCAGTATTTT.

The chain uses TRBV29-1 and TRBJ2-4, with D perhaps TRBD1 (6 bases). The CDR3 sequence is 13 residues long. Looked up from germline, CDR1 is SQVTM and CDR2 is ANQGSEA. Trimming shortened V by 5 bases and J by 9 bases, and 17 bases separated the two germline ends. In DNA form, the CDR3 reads TGCAGCGTTCAGGGGACAATGCGTGGCATTCAGTACTTC. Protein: CSVQGTMRGIQYF.

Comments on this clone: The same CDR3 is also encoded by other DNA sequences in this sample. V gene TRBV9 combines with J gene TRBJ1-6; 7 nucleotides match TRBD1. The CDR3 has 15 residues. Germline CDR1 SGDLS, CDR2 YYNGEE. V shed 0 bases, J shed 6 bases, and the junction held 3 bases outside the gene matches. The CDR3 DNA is TGTGCCAGCAGCGTAGAAGGGGGCCTTAATTCACCCCTCCACTTT. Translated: CASSVEGGLNSPLHF.

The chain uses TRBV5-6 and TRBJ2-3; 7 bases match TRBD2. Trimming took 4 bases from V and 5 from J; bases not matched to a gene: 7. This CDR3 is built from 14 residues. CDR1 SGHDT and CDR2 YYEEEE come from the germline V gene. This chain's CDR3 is CASSDSSGEDTQYF. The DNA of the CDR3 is TGTGCCAGCAGCGATTCAAGCGGGGAAGATACGCAGTATTTT.

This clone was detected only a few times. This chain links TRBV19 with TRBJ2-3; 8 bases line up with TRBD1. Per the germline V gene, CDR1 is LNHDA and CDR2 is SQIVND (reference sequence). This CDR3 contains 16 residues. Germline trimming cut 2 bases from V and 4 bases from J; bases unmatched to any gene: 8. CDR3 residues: CASSISRPGGSDTQYF. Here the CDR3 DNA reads TGTGCCAGTAGTATATCCCGCCCAGGGGGCTCAGATACGCAGTATTTT.

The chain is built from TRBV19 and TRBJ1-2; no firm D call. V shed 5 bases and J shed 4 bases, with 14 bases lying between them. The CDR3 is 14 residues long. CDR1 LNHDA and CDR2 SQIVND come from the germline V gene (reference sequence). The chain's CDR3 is CASSEVGQLYGYTF. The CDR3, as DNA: TGTGCCAGTAGTGAGGTGGGCCAGCTCTATGGCTACACCTTC.

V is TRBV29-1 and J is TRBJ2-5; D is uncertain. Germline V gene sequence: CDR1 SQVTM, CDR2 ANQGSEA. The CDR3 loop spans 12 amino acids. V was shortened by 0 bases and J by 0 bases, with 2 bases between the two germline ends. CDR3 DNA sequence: TGCAGCGTTGAAGAGTACCAAGAGACCCAGTACTTC. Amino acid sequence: CSVEEYQETQYF.

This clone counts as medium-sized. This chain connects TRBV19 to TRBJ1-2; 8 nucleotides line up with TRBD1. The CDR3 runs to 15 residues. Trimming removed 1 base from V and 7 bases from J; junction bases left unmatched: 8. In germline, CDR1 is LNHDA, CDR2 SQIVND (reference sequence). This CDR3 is CASSIVQGATGGYTF. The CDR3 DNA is TGTGCCAGTAGTATAGTTCAGGGGGCGACTGGTGGCTACACCTTC.

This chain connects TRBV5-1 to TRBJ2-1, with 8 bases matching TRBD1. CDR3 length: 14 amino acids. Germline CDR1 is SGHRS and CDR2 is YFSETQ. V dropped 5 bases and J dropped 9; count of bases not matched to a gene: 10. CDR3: CASSIQTGASEQFF. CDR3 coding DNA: TGCGCCAGCAGTATCCAGACAGGGGCCAGTGAGCAGTTCTTC.

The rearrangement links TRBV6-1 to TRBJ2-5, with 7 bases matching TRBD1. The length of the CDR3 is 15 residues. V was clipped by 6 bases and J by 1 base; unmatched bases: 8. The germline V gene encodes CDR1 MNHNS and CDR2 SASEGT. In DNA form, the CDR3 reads TGTGCCAGCAGGGTGACAGGGATTCGCCAAGAGACCCAGTACTTC. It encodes CASRVTGIRQETQYF.

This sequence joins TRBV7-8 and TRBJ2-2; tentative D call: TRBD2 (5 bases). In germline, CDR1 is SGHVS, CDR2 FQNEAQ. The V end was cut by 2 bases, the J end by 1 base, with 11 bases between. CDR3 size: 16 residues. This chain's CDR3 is CASSLFPGVNTGELFF. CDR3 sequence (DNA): TGTGCCAGCAGCTTATTTCCCGGGGTGAACACCGGGGAGCTGTTTTTT.

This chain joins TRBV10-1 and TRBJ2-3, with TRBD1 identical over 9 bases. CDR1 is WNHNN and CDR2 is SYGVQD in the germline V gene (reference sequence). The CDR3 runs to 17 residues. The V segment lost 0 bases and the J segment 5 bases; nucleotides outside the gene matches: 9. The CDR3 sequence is CASSESRGTGTKDTQYF. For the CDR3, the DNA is TGCGCCAGCAGTGAGTCTCGGGGGACAGGGACAAAAGATACGCAGTATTTT.

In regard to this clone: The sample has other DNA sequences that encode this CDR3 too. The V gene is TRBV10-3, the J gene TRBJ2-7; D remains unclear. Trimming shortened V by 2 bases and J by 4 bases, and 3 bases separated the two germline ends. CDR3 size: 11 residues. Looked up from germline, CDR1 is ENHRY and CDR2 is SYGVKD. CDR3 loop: CAISEGYEQYF. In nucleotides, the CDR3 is TGTGCCATCAGTGAGGGGTACGAGCAGTACTTC.

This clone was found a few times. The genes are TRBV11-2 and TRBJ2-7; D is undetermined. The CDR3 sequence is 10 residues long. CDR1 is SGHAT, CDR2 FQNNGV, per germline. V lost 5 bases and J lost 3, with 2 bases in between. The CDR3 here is CASSHYEQYF. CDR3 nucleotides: TGTGCCAGCAGCCACTACGAGCAGTACTTC.

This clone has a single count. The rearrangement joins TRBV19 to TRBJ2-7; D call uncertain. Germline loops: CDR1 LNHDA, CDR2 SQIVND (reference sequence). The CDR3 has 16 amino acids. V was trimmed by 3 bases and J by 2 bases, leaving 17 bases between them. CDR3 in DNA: TGTGCCAGTAGTATGGGTCGTTCCGGATCTACCTACGAGCAGTACTTC. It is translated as CASSMGRSGSTYEQYF.

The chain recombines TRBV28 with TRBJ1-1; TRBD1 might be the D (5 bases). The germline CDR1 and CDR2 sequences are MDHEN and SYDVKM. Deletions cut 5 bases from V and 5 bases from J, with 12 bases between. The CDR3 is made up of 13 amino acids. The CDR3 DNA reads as TGTGCCAGCAGTCCTCAGGGAGGGACTGAAGCTTTCTTT. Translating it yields CASSPQGGTEAFF. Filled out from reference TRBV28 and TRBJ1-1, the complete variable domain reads DVKVTQSSRYLVKRTGEKVFLECVQDMDHENMFWYRQDPGLGLRLIYFSYDVKMKEKGDIPEGYSVSREKKERFSLILESASTNQTSMYLCASSPQGGTEAFFGQGTRLTVV.

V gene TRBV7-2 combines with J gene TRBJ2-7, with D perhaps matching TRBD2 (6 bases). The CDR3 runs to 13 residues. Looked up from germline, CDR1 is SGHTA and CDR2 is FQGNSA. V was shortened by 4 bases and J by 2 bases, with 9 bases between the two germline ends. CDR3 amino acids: CASSSRGAYEQYF. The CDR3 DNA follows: TGTGCCAGCAGCTCCCGCGGGGCCTACGAGCAGTACTTC.

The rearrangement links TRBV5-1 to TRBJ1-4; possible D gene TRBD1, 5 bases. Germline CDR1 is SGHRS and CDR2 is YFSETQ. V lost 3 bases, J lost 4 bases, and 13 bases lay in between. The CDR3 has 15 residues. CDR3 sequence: CASSSTSGINEKLFF. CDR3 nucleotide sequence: TGCGCCAGCAGCTCCACATCAGGGATTAATGAAAAACTGTTTTTT.

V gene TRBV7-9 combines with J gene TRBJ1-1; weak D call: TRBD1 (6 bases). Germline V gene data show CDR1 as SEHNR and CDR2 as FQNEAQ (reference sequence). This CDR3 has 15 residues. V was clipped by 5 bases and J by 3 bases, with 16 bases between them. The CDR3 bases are TGTGCCAGCAGCCCGGACGGGGGCCGGGACACTGAAGCTTTCTTT. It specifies CASSPDGGRDTEAFF.